Following are 26 T cell receptor beta chains from one sample sequenced in a study of vaccination and CD4 T cells after COVID-19. Sample treatment: approximately nine-day PBMC culture with coronavirus spike peptide pools or control peptides (ViraFEST assay). No antigen has been assigned to these receptors. Cultured CD4+ T cell DNA was sequenced using the Oncomine TCR Beta short-read assay. TCRdb passed the PCR reads through MiXCR, listing each CDR3 protein once. This sample yields under 11,000 distinct CDR3 sequences, of which about three quarters are seen a single time; over 9% belongs to the top ten. The sequenced material came from CD4+ T cells from blood, cultured in vitro. Every receptor here comes from a human donor who had recovered from COVID-19.

This chain joins TRBV12-3 or TRBV12-4 and TRBJ1-1; maybe TRBD1 (6 bases). CDR3 size: 16 residues. The V gene lost 3 bases and the J gene lost 2 bases, with 16 bases spanning the gap. The CDR3 protein is CASSFRGAGINTEAFF. The DNA of the CDR3 is TGTGCCAGCAGTTTTAGGGGGGCGGGGATCAACACTGAAGCTTTCTTT.

The chain combines TRBV2 with TRBJ1-2; D perhaps matches TRBD1 (6 bases). V gave up 2 bases and J gave up 4 bases, with 17 bases separating them. The germline CDR1 and CDR2 sequences are SNHLY and FYNNEI. The CDR3 is made up of 16 amino acids. CDR3 loop: CASSEQGSRAPYGYTF. CDR3 nucleotides: TGTGCCAGCAGTGAACAGGGGAGCCGAGCTCCCTATGGCTACACCTTC.

This clonotype occurred a few times. The chain carries TRBV4-1 and TRBJ2-2, with TRBD2 matching over 7 bases. J was trimmed by 5 bases and V by 1 base; bases with no gene match: 4. The CDR3 covers 15 residues. Germline V gene sequence: CDR1 MGHRA, CDR2 YSYEKL. The CDR3 DNA is TGCGCCAGCAGCCAAGTGGGGAGGGTTACCGGGGAGCTGTTTTTT. Its translation is CASSQVGRVTGELFF.

This clonotype was seen a few times. The chain is built from TRBV5-1 and TRBJ1-5, with D possibly TRBD1 on 5 matching bases. Trimming took 5 bases from V and 0 from J, leaving 12 bases between them. This CDR3 comprises 15 residues. Germline assignment: CDR1 SGHRS and CDR2 YFSETQ. DNA for the CDR3: TGCGCCAGCAGACAGGACGGAAATAGCAATCAGCCCCAGCATTTT. As protein: CASRQDGNSNQPQHF.

The rearrangement joins TRBV25-1 to TRBJ1-5, with D maybe TRBD1 (6 bases). Trimming left V 3 bases short and J 3 bases short, with 18 bases between. CDR1 MGHDK and CDR2 SYGVNS come from the germline V gene. The CDR3 totals 17 residues. The CDR3 DNA is TGTGCCAGCAGTGACGGAGGGCAGGGGCGATCCAATCAGCCCCAGCATTTT. This encodes CASSDGGQGRSNQPQHF.

The chain couples TRBV6-1 to TRBJ2-1; 12 nucleotides line up with TRBD1. This CDR3 is built from 13 residues. With V trimmed by 11 bases and J by 12 bases, 11 bases remained unmatched. Germline values: CDR1 MNHNS, CDR2 SASEGT. The CDR3 sequence: CACTGTGGGWQFF. The CDR3 DNA reads as TGTGCCTGCACTGGGACAGGGGGCGGATGGCAGTTCTTC.

V is TRBV28 and J is TRBJ2-1; a possible D gene is TRBD1 (6 bases). In germline, CDR1 is MDHEN, CDR2 SYDVKM. The length of the CDR3 is 14 residues. V shed 6 bases and J shed 6 bases, with 15 bases lying between them. The CDR3: CASSAGTFVNEQFF. The CDR3 DNA reads TGTGCCAGCAGCGCCGGGACATTTGTCAATGAGCAGTTCTTC. Based on the CDR3 plus reference TRBV28 and TRBJ2-1, the full variable domain is DVKVTQSSRYLVKRTGEKVFLECVQDMDHENMFWYRQDPGLGLRLIYFSYDVKMKEKGDIPEGYSVSREKKERFSLILESASTNQTSMYLCASSAGTFVNEQFFGPGTRLTVL.

This clonotype is labeled medium-sized (0.01 to 0.1%). This sequence joins TRBV11-3 and TRBJ2-2; D is perhaps TRBD1 (5 bases). The V and J ends lost 5 bases and 4 bases respectively, with 14 bases between them. Germline V gene sequence: CDR1 SGHNT, CDR2 YENEEA. The CDR3 runs to 15 residues. CDR3 DNA sequence: TGTGCCAGCAGCCCGACAGCGTCCTTCACCGGGGAGCTGTTTTTT. Its translation: CASSPTASFTGELFF.

The CDR3 protein is CASSARTGYEKLFF. The CDR3 DNA reads TGTGCCAGCTCGGCTAGGACAGGGTATGAAAAACTGTTTTTT. The chain has TRBV6-1 and TRBJ1-4; 8 nucleotides match TRBD1. CDR1 is MNHNS, CDR2 SASEGT, per germline. V gave up 8 bases and J gave up 6 bases; unmatched junction bases: 8. CDR3 length: 14 amino acids.

This rearrangement joins TRBV7-2 to TRBJ1-2, with 9 bases identical to TRBD1. Germline V gene lookup returns CDR1 SGHTA and CDR2 FQGNSA. There are 13 residues in the CDR3. The trim removed 3 bases at V and 7 bases at J, leaving 3 bases unmatched. The CDR3: CASSLTGGTGYTF. The CDR3 nucleotides are TGTGCCAGCAGCTTGACAGGGGGGACTGGCTACACCTTC.

The chain combines TRBV7-9 with TRBJ2-2, with D perhaps assigned TRBD1 or TRBD2 (5 bases each). CDR3 length: 14 residues. The V end lost 0 bases, the J end lost 3 bases, and 5 bases lay between the germline ends. Germline CDR1 is SEHNR and CDR2 is FQNEAQ (reference sequence). CDR3 DNA: TGTGCCAGCAGCTTAGCGGGGGACACCGGGGAGCTGTTTTTT. Residues: CASSLAGDTGELFF.

This sequence joins TRBV27 and TRBJ1-2; 8 bases match TRBD1. Trimming at V came to 6 bases and at J to 8 bases, leaving 11 bases not matched to a gene. The CDR3 spans 14 residues. CDR1 is MNHEY and CDR2 is SMNVEV in the germline V gene (reference sequence). For the CDR3, the DNA is TGTGCCAGCAGCGCAATAGGACAGGGTATGGGCTACACCTTC. Its protein is CASSAIGQGMGYTF.

In this sample, this clonotype turned up a few times. The chain joins TRBV2 to TRBJ1-2; TRBD1 matches at 9 bases. Germline values: CDR1 SNHLY, CDR2 FYNNEI. V was pared by 6 bases and J by 6 bases, with 2 bases of the junction left unmatched. There are 12 residues in the CDR3. CDR3 coding DNA: TGTGCCAGCAGGGACAGGGGACATGGCTACACCTTC. The encoded protein is CASRDRGHGYTF.

By share, this clonotype counts as medium-sized. The CDR3: CASSYSSPGQGYGYTF. The CDR3 DNA follows: TGTGCCAGCAGTTACTCGTCCCCGGGACAGGGCTATGGCTACACCTTC. This chain uses TRBV6-5 with TRBJ1-2, with 9 bases that match TRBD1. CDR3 length equals 16 residues. Germline assignment: CDR1 MNHEY and CDR2 SVGAGI. V was pared by 0 bases and J by 4 bases, with 6 bases of the junction left unmatched.

On this clonotype itself: The junction shows a germline mismatch at one end, possibly a read error. The chain carries TRBV27 and TRBJ2-5; TRBD1 is a possible D gene (6 bases). This CDR3 contains 20 residues. CDR1 and CDR2 (germline): MNHEY, SMNVEV (reference sequence). CDR3 sequence (DNA): TGCACCAGCAGTTTATCAATTTCACGGGACACCCTTTGTGACCAAGAGACCCAGTACTTC. This codes for CTSSLSISRDTLCDQETQYF.

The chain links TRBV7-6 to TRBJ2-3; possible D gene TRBD1, 5 bases. Trimming pared 5 bases from V and 8 bases from J, leaving 11 bases between. Germline V CDR1 and CDR2: SGHVS, FNYEAQ. The CDR3 is 12 amino acids. In nucleotides, the CDR3 is TGTGCCAGCAGCCCCGGAAGGGGTACGCAGTATTTT. Encoded protein: CASSPGRGTQYF.

This clonotype was detected a few times. The chain carries TRBV12-3 or TRBV12-4 and TRBJ1-6; D uncertain. This CDR3 spans 14 amino acids. Trimming stripped 4 bases from V and 9 bases from J, with 13 bases between. CDR3 nucleotides: TGTGCCAGCAGTTACTCGGGGAGCCTTTCACCCCTCCACTTT. Its translation is CASSYSGSLSPLHF.

This clonotype has only a few counts. The rearrangement joins TRBV6-1 to TRBJ1-1, with D perhaps matching TRBD1 (5 bases). Per the germline V gene, CDR1 is MNHNS and CDR2 is SASEGT. This CDR3 comprises 15 residues. Trimming stripped 6 bases from V and 1 base from J, with 15 bases between. The CDR3: CASRPGLTKNTEAFF. The CDR3 DNA follows: TGTGCCAGCAGACCGGGACTAACTAAGAACACTGAAGCTTTCTTT.

This chain joins TRBV28 and TRBJ1-6; 10 bases fit TRBD1. The CDR3 has 15 residues. CDR1 is MDHEN, CDR2 SYDVKM, per germline. The trim removed 4 bases at V and 7 bases at J, leaving 4 bases unmatched. The CDR3 protein is CASSYPDRGNSPLHF. The CDR3 nucleotides read TGTGCCAGCAGTTATCCGGACAGGGGGAATTCACCCCTCCACTTT.

The rearrangement links TRBV7-8 to TRBJ1-2; no clear D. Trimming took 3 bases from V and 4 from J, leaving 12 bases between them. Per germline, CDR1 SGHVS and CDR2 FQNEAQ. The CDR3 loop spans 14 amino acids. The CDR3 DNA reads TGTGCCAGCAGCTTTAATCTCAACGGCTATGGCTACACCTTC. Its protein is CASSFNLNGYGYTF.

V and J are TRBV7-3 and TRBJ1-2; TRBD1 matches 9 bases. The CDR3 extends over 14 amino acids. Germline CDR1 and CDR2: SGHTA and FQGTGA. V shed 5 bases, J shed 5 bases, and the junction held 6 bases outside the gene matches. CDR3 bases: TGTGCCAGCAGCCCCGGACAGGGGCTTTATGGCTACACCTTC. It yields the protein CASSPGQGLYGYTF.

The chain is built from TRBV28 and TRBJ1-1; tentatively, D is TRBD1 (6 bases). The germline gives CDR1 MDHEN, CDR2 SYDVKM. The ends were cut back, 6 bases at V and 1 base at J, with 18 bases in the middle. This CDR3 has 16 residues. CDR3 nucleotides: TGTGCCAGCAGCCATCTCACAGGGTCGAGGAACACTGAAGCTTTCTTT. Translation gives CASSHLTGSRNTEAFF.

The chain joins TRBV5-4 to TRBJ2-5; the match to TRBD1 covers 12 bases. The CDR3 extends over 15 amino acids. Germline CDR1 reads SGHNT; CDR2 reads YYREEE (reference sequence). With 3 bases clipped from V and 5 bases from J, the junction kept 5 bases outside the gene matches. CDR3 amino acids: CASSSGQGARETQYF. Written as DNA, the CDR3 is TGTGCCAGCAGCTCGGGACAGGGGGCACGGGAGACCCAGTACTTC.

V and J are TRBV10-1 and TRBJ2-5; D is unclear. Trimming removed 0 bases at V and 5 bases at J, with 7 bases between. The CDR3 spans 13 residues. Per the germline V gene, CDR1 is WNHNN and CDR2 is SYGVQD (reference sequence). The CDR3 is CASSESRLETQYF. The DNA of the CDR3 is TGCGCCAGCAGTGAGTCGCGGCTTGAGACCCAGTACTTC.

This chain joins TRBV2 and TRBJ1-6, with 8 bases lining up with TRBD1. CDR3 length equals 14 residues. CDR1 is SNHLY and CDR2 is FYNNEI in the germline V gene. V trimming: 6 bases; J trimming: 6 bases; junction bases outside the gene matches: 4. The CDR3, as DNA: TGTGCCAGCAGAGAGACAGGGGTTAATTCACCCCTCCACTTT. It specifies CASRETGVNSPLHF.

The CDR3 DNA follows: TGTGCCACCAGTGATCCCCACAGGGGGACCACAGATACGCAGTATTTT. Translating it yields CATSDPHRGTTDTQYF. The J gene is TRBJ2-3, the V gene TRBV24-1; 8 positions agree with TRBD1. Germline lookup yields CDR1 KGHDR and CDR2 SFDVKD. The CDR3 consists of 16 residues. After removal of 3 bases from V and 2 bases from J, the junction contained 6 bases not matched to a gene.